This is a list of T cell receptor beta chains from one sample in a study of shared clonotypes between healthy human individuals. The protocol was immunoSEQ multiplex PCR, while the TCRdb copy is restricted to in-frame clones and leaves out a portion. The repertoire includes 490,000 or so clones, over 60% of them detected once, and roughly 13% sits in the top ten. Specimen: PBMCs. The receptors were gathered from a woman aged 40-49 years in good health. Some clones in this sample may be carry-over from other donors' samples. CDR3s include the opening cysteine and the closing phenylalanine or tryptophan. D genes are given only for firm matches. Clone sizes are given selectively: once, few, many, or a class where the clone is expanded.

D gene	clone size	V gene	J gene	CDR3 protein	CDR3 DNA
.	few	TRBV20-1	TRBJ2-1	CSAREENRQFF	TGCAGTGCTAGAGAGGAGAATCGGCAGTTCTTC
TRBD2	.	TRBV5-8	TRBJ2-7	CASSLVTSGPYEQYF	TGTGCCAGCAGCTTGGTGACTAGCGGGCCTTACGAGCAGTACTTC
.	once	TRBV28	TRBJ1-4	CASIPRVGPNEKLFF	TGTGCCAGCATTCCGCGGGTGGGTCCTAATGAAAAACTGTTTTTT
.	.	TRBV27	TRBJ2-1	CASSWETEPYNEQFF	TGTGCCAGCAGTTGGGAGACAGAACCTTACAATGAGCAGTTCTTC
.	.	TRBV2	TRBJ2-1	CASTLDFSSYNEQFF	TGTGCCAGCACCCTGGACTTTAGCTCCTACAATGAGCAGTTCTTC
.	.	TRBV7-2	TRBJ2-3	CASSLRGGDGTDTQYF	TGTGCCAGCAGCTTAAGAGGGGGAGATGGAACAGATACGCAGTATTTT
.	many	TRBV27	TRBJ2-4	CASNTLSGIQYF	TGTGCCAGCAACACACTGTCGGGCATTCAGTACTTC
.	.	TRBV7-2	TRBJ1-2	CASSLGRGIYGYTF	TGTGCCAGCAGCTTAGGCAGGGGAATTTATGGCTACACCTTC
TRBD1	few	TRBV29-1	TRBJ2-7	CSVDSGTGSYEQYF	TGCAGCGTCGACTCCGGGACAGGGTCCTACGAGCAGTACTTC
TRBD2	.	TRBV7-3	TRBJ2-7	CASSLSSGPSYEQYF	TGTGCCAGCAGCTTGTCTAGCGGGCCTTCCTACGAGCAGTACTTC
.	.	TRBV14	TRBJ1-3	CASSQIGGNTIYF	TGTGCCAGCAGCCAAATAGGTGGAAACACCATATATTTT
.	.	TRBV7-2	TRBJ2-7	CASSWRQAQGEQYF	TGTGCCAGCAGCTGGCGACAGGCCCAGGGGGAGCAGTACTTC
.	.	TRBV19	TRBJ2-3	CASRREASTDTQYF	TGTGCCAGTAGGAGAGAGGCTAGCACAGATACGCAGTATTTT
TRBD2	.	TRBV5-1	TRBJ2-2	CASSLDLAGASTGELFF	TGCGCCAGCAGCTTGGACCTAGCGGGAGCTTCCACCGGGGAGCTGTTTTTT
.	.	TRBV30	TRBJ2-1	CAWHSHNEQFF	TGTGCCTGGCACTCACACAATGAGCAGTTCTTC
TRBD2	.	TRBV29-1	TRBJ2-1	CSVSLAEYNEQFF	TGCAGCGTTTCTCTAGCGGAGTACAATGAGCAGTTCTTC
.	.	TRBV25-1	TRBJ1-1	CASRRGTSTEAFF	TGTGCCAGCAGGCGGGGGACCTCCACTGAAGCTTTCTTT
TRBD2	few	TRBV25-1	TRBJ2-7	CASSGLAGGLGEQYF	TGTGCCAGCAGTGGCCTAGCGGGAGGGCTCGGCGAGCAGTACTTC
TRBD1	.	TRBV5-1	TRBJ2-3	CASSLTGQGNSDTQYF	TGCGCCAGCAGCTTGACGGGACAGGGTAACTCAGATACGCAGTATTTT
.	.	TRBV7-9	TRBJ1-2	CASSRTVSYGYTF	TGTGCCAGCAGCCGGACAGTCAGCTATGGCTACACCTTC